One and the same sample provided the 20 T cell receptor beta chains below, sequenced in a study of naive and memory T cell subsets. The SP2 primer and nested alpha and beta constant region primers amplified ligated cDNA in four rounds. TCRdb analysed the UMI-ligation and nested PCR reads with MiXCR anew, one entry per CDR3 protein. The sample shows 25,000 to 35,000 distinct CDR3 sequences, about 6.2% of them seen only once. Treatment here: skin biopsy from PPD injection site in Mantoux-positive individual. An oligonucleotide containing a UMI was ligated to the 3' end of TCR cDNA. Sequenced here: skin, sampled from a tuberculin skin test site. All receptors derive from an adult in good health.

This clonotype was found a few times. The chain combines TRBV19 with TRBJ1-2; 10 bases map to TRBD1. This CDR3 region has 13 residues. V lost 7 bases to trimming and J lost 12 bases; unmatched junction nucleotides: 11. Germline assignment: CDR1 LNHDA and CDR2 SQIVND (reference sequence). CDR3 DNA sequence: TGTGCCAGTACCCCCGACAGGGGGCACGGCGACACCTTC. Protein product: CASTPDRGHGDTF.

V is TRBV29-1 and J is TRBJ1-1; 10 positions match TRBD1. V was clipped by 4 bases and J by 1 base; unmatched bases: 3. This CDR3 comprises 14 residues. The germline V gene has CDR1 SQVTM and CDR2 ANQGSEA. The CDR3, as DNA: TGCAGCGTTGGACAGGGGGCGAGGAACACTGAAGCTTTCTTT. Translating it yields CSVGQGARNTEAFF. Full variable domain (missing parts from reference TRBV29-1 and TRBJ1-1): SAVISQKPSRDICQRGTSLTIQCQVDSQVTMMFWYRQQPGQSLTLIATANQGSEATYESGFVIDKFPISRPNLTFSTLTVSNMSPEDSSIYLCSVGQGARNTEAFFGQGTRLTVV.

This clonotype has ten or more counts. This rearrangement joins TRBV5-5 to TRBJ1-4; no clear D. Germline V gives CDR1 SGHKS, CDR2 YYEKEE (reference sequence). Trimming took 2 bases from V and 6 from J, leaving 5 bases between them. This CDR3 is built from 12 residues. CDR3 protein: CASSFPDEKLFF. As DNA, the CDR3 is TGTGCCAGCAGCTTCCCGGATGAAAAACTGTTTTTT. Combining the CDR3 with reference TRBV5-5 and TRBJ1-4 gives the whole variable domain DAGVTQSPTHLIKTRGQQVTLRCSPISGHKSVSWYQQVLGQGPQFIFQYYEKEERGRGNFPDRFSARQFPNYSSELNVNALLLGDSALYLCASSFPDEKLFFGSGTQLSVL.

This rearrangement joins TRBV7-9 to TRBJ1-2, with D hard to call. V shed 2 bases and J shed 2 bases, with 15 bases lying between them. The length of the CDR3 is 16 residues. CDR1 is SEHNR, CDR2 FQNEAQ, per germline (reference sequence). Here the CDR3 DNA reads TGTGCCAGCAGCTTATTTAGAGGGCCGCTGAACTATGGCTACACCTTC. It translates to CASSLFRGPLNYGYTF. Based on the CDR3 plus reference TRBV7-9 and TRBJ1-2, the full variable domain is DTGVSQNPRHKITKRGQNVTFRCDPISEHNRLYWYRQTLGQGPEFLTYFQNEAQLEKSRLLSDRFSAERPKGSFSTLEIQRTEQGDSAMYLCASSLFRGPLNYGYTFGSGTRLTVV.

This clonotype turned up a few times. The chain links TRBV20-1 to TRBJ1-1; 9 bases align to TRBD1. The CDR3 spans 17 residues. V lost 4 bases, J lost 0 bases, and 12 bases stayed unmatched. The V gene's germline CDR1 is DFQATT and CDR2 SNEGSKA (reference sequence). As DNA, the CDR3 is TGCAGTGCTAAGGCACCGGGACAGGGCCTAATGAACACTGAAGCTTTCTTT. Amino acids: CSAKAPGQGLMNTEAFF.

Only a few counts were recorded for this clonotype. CDR3 nucleotides: TGTGCCAGCAGTTTCCGAAGCAGTACAGATACGCAGTATTTT. Amino acids: CASSFRSSTDTQYF. The V call is TRBV12-3 or TRBV12-4, the J call TRBJ2-3, with D unclear. V gave up 3 bases and J gave up 3 bases, with 10 bases separating them. CDR3 length equals 14 residues.

The rearrangement uses TRBV19 and TRBJ1-1; D is unresolved. V dropped 4 bases and J dropped 1 base, with 4 bases sitting between them. The CDR3 has 12 amino acids. Germline CDR1 is LNHDA and CDR2 is SQIVND (reference sequence). The CDR3 region is CASSTGNTEAFF. The CDR3 nucleotides read TGTGCCAGTAGTACCGGGAACACTGAAGCTTTCTTT.

This clonotype was observed a handful of times. The chain uses TRBV6-5 and TRBJ1-2; D is possibly TRBD1 (6 bases). The ends were cut back, 2 bases at V and 7 bases at J, with 20 bases in the middle. This CDR3 spans 16 amino acids. Germline V gene lookup returns CDR1 MNHEY and CDR2 SVGAGI. The CDR3 nucleotides read TGTGCCAGCAGTTACGTCGGGGGGGCGTCTGGTAGTGGCTACACCTTC. Residues: CASSYVGGASGSGYTF.

This clonotype appeared many times. This chain links TRBV19 with TRBJ2-3, with D possibly being TRBD1 or TRBD2 (5 bases each). Trimming removed 5 bases at V and 5 bases at J, with 17 bases between. Germline loops: CDR1 LNHDA, CDR2 SQIVND (reference sequence). This CDR3 spans 15 amino acids. Here the CDR3 DNA reads TGTGCCAGTAGTGAAAGGGGACGGGCCGGAGATACGCAGTATTTT. It is translated as CASSERGRAGDTQYF.

This clonotype was counted a few times. V gene TRBV11-1 combines with J gene TRBJ2-7, with a possible D match to TRBD1 (5 bases). This CDR3 is 13 amino acids long. The V and J ends lost 2 bases and 7 bases respectively, with 12 bases between them. Germline V CDR1 and CDR2: SGHAT, FQDESV (reference sequence). This CDR3 is CASSLRRAGEQYF. CDR3 nucleotide sequence: TGTGCCAGCAGCTTACGACGAGCAGGGGAGCAGTACTTC.

This clonotype appeared many times. V usage is TRBV12-5 and J usage is TRBJ2-1; D remains unclear. The length of the CDR3 is 14 residues. CDR1 is LGHNT, CDR2 FRNRAP, per germline. Trimming took 4 bases from V and 7 from J, leaving 14 bases between them. CDR3 in amino acids: CASGYPALQNEQFF. The CDR3 DNA sequence: TGTGCTAGTGGTTACCCAGCCCTTCAGAATGAGCAGTTCTTC.

This clonotype was seen at least ten times. This rearrangement joins TRBV7-9 to TRBJ1-5; no definite D call. Germline CDR1 SEHNR, CDR2 FQNEAQ (reference sequence). Trimming removed 8 bases at V and 0 bases at J, with 14 bases between. The CDR3 consists of 15 residues. For the CDR3, the DNA is TGTGCCAGCCTATTTAAGCCGGTTAGCAATCAGCCCCAGCATTTT. Protein: CASLFKPVSNQPQHF.

Of note for this clonotype: This clone may be a read error of a much larger clone one base away. This rearrangement joins TRBV25-1 to TRBJ2-3; 9 bases agree with TRBD2. Germline V gene sequence: CDR1 MGHDK, CDR2 SYGVNS. This CDR3 contains 18 residues. CDR3 DNA: TGTGCCAGCAGTGAAAACAGCGGGGGGTCATATAGCATAGATACGCAGTATTTT. This codes for CASSENSGGSYSIDTQYF. Full variable domain (outside the CDR3, taken from reference TRBV25-1 and TRBJ2-3): EADIYQTPRYLVIGTGKKITLECSQTMGHDKMYWYQQDPGMELHLIHYSYGVNSTEKGDLSSESTVSRIRTEHFPLTLESARPSHTSQYLCASSENSGGSYSIDTQYFGPGTRLTVL.

The CDR3 loop is CSARVGGESYNSPLHF. In DNA form, the CDR3 reads TGCAGTGCTAGAGTGGGCGGGGAATCCTATAATTCACCCCTCCACTTT. This chain connects TRBV20-1 to TRBJ1-6; D ambiguous. The CDR3 is 16 residues long. The V end was cut by 1 base, the J end by 1 base, with 11 bases between. Germline CDR1 is DFQATT and CDR2 is SNEGSKA (reference sequence).

The chain couples TRBV6-5 to TRBJ2-7; D is possibly TRBD1 (6 bases). The CDR3 loop spans 13 amino acids. Trimming pared 8 bases from V and 2 bases from J, leaving 13 bases between. The germline gives CDR1 MNHEY, CDR2 SVGAGI. The CDR3 DNA follows: TGTGCCAGCGGCCCGGACAGAGCCTACGAGCAGTACTTC. Translation: CASGPDRAYEQYF.

This clonotype was found many times. V and J are TRBV7-9 and TRBJ1-5, with unresolved D. The CDR3 is 15 amino acids. The germline V gene encodes CDR1 SEHNR and CDR2 FQNEAQ (reference sequence). Trimming shortened V by 1 base and J by 3 bases, and 10 bases separated the two germline ends. The CDR3 is CASSLDWGSNQPQHF. The CDR3 DNA reads as TGTGCCAGCAGCTTAGATTGGGGTTCCAATCAGCCCCAGCATTTT. The full variable domain, its missing parts supplied by reference TRBV7-9 and TRBJ1-5, is DTGVSQNPRHKITKRGQNVTFRCDPISEHNRLYWYRQTLGQGPEFLTYFQNEAQLEKSRLLSDRFSAERPKGSFSTLEIQRTEQGDSAMYLCASSLDWGSNQPQHFGDGTRLSIL.

J is TRBJ2-2 and V is TRBV7-8; TRBD1 matches 8 bases. The length of the CDR3 is 16 residues. V was clipped by 0 bases and J by 4 bases; unmatched bases: 4. Germline loops: CDR1 SGHVS, CDR2 FQNEAQ. The CDR3 DNA sequence: TGTGCCAGCAGCTTAGCCCCAGGGGGCTCCACCGGGGAGCTGTTTTTT. As protein: CASSLAPGGSTGELFF.

This chain connects TRBV5-1 to TRBJ2-6; unclear D gene. The CDR3 loop spans 16 amino acids. Germline-derived CDR1 and CDR2 are SGHRS and YFSETQ. Trimming left V 0 bases short and J 0 bases short, with 7 bases between. CDR3 in DNA: TGCGCCAGCAGCTTGGGTGGGAACTCTGGGGCCAACGTCCTGACTTTC. Translating gives CASSLGGNSGANVLTF. Supplemented by reference TRBV5-1 and TRBJ2-6, the full variable domain reads KAGVTQTPRYLIKTRGQQVTLSCSPISGHRSVSWYQQTPGQGLQFLFEYFSETQRNKGNFPGRFSGRQFSNSRSEMNVSTLELGDSALYLCASSLGGNSGANVLTFGAGSRLTVL.

This clonotype turned up a few times. V is TRBV2 and J is TRBJ1-4; D call uncertain. Germline V gene lookup returns CDR1 SNHLY and CDR2 FYNNEI. The V gene lost 7 bases and the J gene lost 12 bases, with 12 bases spanning the gap. The CDR3 is 11 amino acids. The CDR3 DNA is TGTGCCAGCAAGGCGGCCTTTGAACTGTTTTTT. Protein: CASKAAFELFF.

Ten or more counts support this clonotype. The chain is built from TRBV6-2 or TRBV6-3 and TRBJ2-1, with TRBD2 identical over 8 bases. The J segment lost 4 bases and the V segment lost 5 bases, leaving 10 bases of the junction unmatched. The germline V gene has CDR1 MNHEY and CDR2 SVGEGT. This CDR3 spans 16 amino acids. Written as DNA, the CDR3 is TGTGCCAGCAGTGACCCTGAGCGGGGGCTGTACAATGAGCAGTTCTTC. Translation: CASSDPERGLYNEQFF.